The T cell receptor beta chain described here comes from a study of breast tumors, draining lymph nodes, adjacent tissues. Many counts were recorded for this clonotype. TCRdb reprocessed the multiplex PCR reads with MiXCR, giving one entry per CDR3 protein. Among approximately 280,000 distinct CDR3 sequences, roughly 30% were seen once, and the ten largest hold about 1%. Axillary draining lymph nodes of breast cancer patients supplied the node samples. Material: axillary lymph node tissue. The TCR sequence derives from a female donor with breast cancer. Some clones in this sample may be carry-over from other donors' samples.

The CDR3 is CATSEGKYEQYF. CDR3 DNA: TGTGCCACCAGTGAAGGGAAATACGAGCAGTACTTC. The chain is built from TRBV24-1 and TRBJ2-7; D ambiguous. Trimming removed 4 bases at V and 4 bases at J, with 7 bases between. Germline V gene data show CDR1 as KGHDR and CDR2 as SFDVKD. The length of the CDR3 is 12 residues.